This is a list of T cell receptor beta chains from one sample in a study of shared clonotypes between healthy human individuals. Profiled with immunoSEQ multiplex PCR; TCRdb holds only in-frame clones, not every one. The sample shows around 480,000 clones, about 75% of them seen only once. The sample was PBMCs. The receptors derive from a woman between 35 and 50 years old in good health. Some clones in this sample may be carry-over from other donors' samples. Each CDR3 is given with its conserved first and last residue. Each record gives: CDR3 protein, CDR3 DNA, J gene, clone size, V gene, CDR3 length, D gene. D genes are given only for firm matches. The size field is filled for only some rows; it gives once, few, many or a size class.

CDR3aa: CASLPGTGDYNEQFF; CDR3nt: TGCGCCAGCTTACCCGGGACAGGAGACTACAATGAGCAGTTCTTC; j_gene: TRBJ2-1; abundance: few; v_gene: TRBV5-1; len: 15; d_gene: TRBD1
CDR3aa: CASSQDVSGMDGYTF; CDR3nt: TGTGCCAGCAGCCAAGATGTGTCCGGGATGGATGGCTACACCTTC; j_gene: TRBJ1-2; abundance: -; v_gene: TRBV14; len: 15; d_gene: -
CDR3aa: CSATGYNEQFF; CDR3nt: TGCAGCGCAACAGGTTACAATGAGCAGTTCTTC; j_gene: TRBJ2-1; abundance: many; v_gene: TRBV29-1; len: 11; d_gene: -
CDR3aa: CASSAQHLGREKLFF; CDR3nt: TGCGCCAGCAGTGCCCAGCACCTTGGACGAGAAAAACTGTTTTTT; j_gene: TRBJ1-4; abundance: once; v_gene: TRBV10-2; len: 15; d_gene: -
CDR3aa: CASSLASGVNTEAFF; CDR3nt: TGTGCCAGCAGCTTGGCTTCCGGGGTCAACACTGAAGCTTTCTTT; j_gene: TRBJ1-1; abundance: -; v_gene: TRBV5-4; len: 15; d_gene: -
CDR3aa: CATSRGIRDSKTSSYEQYF; CDR3nt: TGTGCCACCAGCAGAGGGATCCGGGACAGCAAGACCAGCTCCTACGAGCAGTACTTC; j_gene: TRBJ2-7; abundance: -; v_gene: TRBV15; len: 19; d_gene: TRBD1
CDR3aa: CASSVHLGTGGNTIYF; CDR3nt: TGTGCCAGTAGTGTCCATCTCGGGACAGGGGGAAACACCATATATTTT; j_gene: TRBJ1-3; abundance: -; v_gene: TRBV19; len: 16; d_gene: TRBD1
CDR3aa: CASSLGQNTEAFF; CDR3nt: TGTGCCAGCAGCTTGGGACAGAACACTGAAGCTTTCTTT; j_gene: TRBJ1-1; abundance: -; v_gene: TRBV4-2; len: 13; d_gene: -
CDR3aa: CASTSRDILRSNQPQHF; CDR3nt: TGTGCCAGCACCTCCCGGGACATCCTCAGGAGCAATCAGCCCCAGCATTTT; j_gene: TRBJ1-5; abundance: -; v_gene: TRBV28; len: 17; d_gene: -
CDR3aa: CSATIGREAFF; CDR3nt: TGCAGTGCTACAATAGGGCGTGAAGCTTTCTTT; j_gene: TRBJ1-1; abundance: -; v_gene: TRBV20-1; len: 11; d_gene: -
CDR3aa: CSVGAGYTF; CDR3nt: TGCAGCGTCGGTGCTGGCTACACCTTC; j_gene: TRBJ1-2; abundance: -; v_gene: TRBV29-1; len: 9; d_gene: -
CDR3aa: CASRKGDSSNQPQHF; CDR3nt: TGCGCCAGCAGAAAGGGGGACAGCAGCAATCAGCCCCAGCATTTT; j_gene: TRBJ1-5; abundance: few; v_gene: TRBV4-1; len: 15; d_gene: TRBD1
CDR3aa: CASSYPGTGELFF; CDR3nt: TGTGCCAGCAGTTATCCGGGAACCGGGGAGCTGTTTTTT; j_gene: TRBJ2-2; abundance: -; v_gene: TRBV6-1; len: 13; d_gene: -
CDR3aa: CASSPGGEGHNEQFF; CDR3nt: TGTGCCAGCAGTCCGGGGGGGGAGGGACACAATGAGCAGTTCTTC; j_gene: TRBJ2-1; abundance: -; v_gene: TRBV28; len: 15; d_gene: TRBD2
CDR3aa: CASSARINQPQHF; CDR3nt: TGTGCCAGCAGCGCCCGAATCAATCAGCCCCAGCATTTT; j_gene: TRBJ1-5; abundance: -; v_gene: TRBV7-8; len: 13; d_gene: -
CDR3aa: CASSLVRTKLSYNEQFF; CDR3nt: TGTGCCAGCAGCTTAGTTAGGACAAAACTCTCCTACAATGAGCAGTTCTTC; j_gene: TRBJ2-1; abundance: -; v_gene: TRBV11-1; len: 17; d_gene: -
CDR3aa: CASSYSGASTEAFF; CDR3nt: TGTGCCAGCAGTTACTCGGGGGCTTCCACTGAAGCTTTCTTT; j_gene: TRBJ1-1; abundance: -; v_gene: TRBV6-5; len: 14; d_gene: -
CDR3aa: CASSFGGGAFF; CDR3nt: TGTGCCAGCAGCTTCGGGGGTGGGGCTTTCTTT; j_gene: TRBJ1-1; abundance: -; v_gene: TRBV11-2; len: 11; d_gene: -
CDR3aa: CASSLQGALVNTEAFF; CDR3nt: TGTGCCAGCAGCTTGCAGGGGGCGCTCGTCAACACTGAAGCTTTCTTT; j_gene: TRBJ1-1; abundance: -; v_gene: TRBV7-8; len: 16; d_gene: TRBD1
CDR3aa: CASSSSGDSRADTQYF; CDR3nt: TGTGCCAGCAGTTCCTCCGGGGACAGCAGGGCAGATACGCAGTATTTT; j_gene: TRBJ2-3; abundance: -; v_gene: TRBV28; len: 16; d_gene: TRBD1
CDR3aa: CANSQVGARGQDTEAFF; CDR3nt: TGCGCCAACAGCCAAGTAGGGGCCCGGGGGCAGGACACTGAAGCCTTCTTT; j_gene: TRBJ1-1; abundance: -; v_gene: TRBV4-1; len: 17; d_gene: -
CDR3aa: CASSLDGTAENTIYF; CDR3nt: TGTGCCAGCAGCTTAGATGGGACAGCGGAAAACACCATATATTTT; j_gene: TRBJ1-3; abundance: -; v_gene: TRBV7-2; len: 15; d_gene: TRBD1
CDR3aa: CASSIDLGNTEAFF; CDR3nt: TGTGCCAGTAGTATAGACCTGGGGAACACTGAAGCTTTCTTT; j_gene: TRBJ1-1; abundance: -; v_gene: TRBV19; len: 14; d_gene: -
CDR3aa: CASSVGIPYHEQFF; CDR3nt: TGTGCCAGCAGCGTAGGGATTCCCTACCATGAGCAGTTCTTC; j_gene: TRBJ2-1; abundance: -; v_gene: TRBV9; len: 14; d_gene: -
CDR3aa: CASSPIGTGELFF; CDR3nt: TGTGCCAGCAGTCCTATAGGCACCGGGGAGCTGTTTTTT; j_gene: TRBJ2-2; abundance: -; v_gene: TRBV28; len: 13; d_gene: -
CDR3aa: CASSVAVPAGGPNEQFF; CDR3nt: TGTGCCAGCAGCGTAGCTGTCCCAGCGGGAGGGCCCAATGAGCAGTTCTTC; j_gene: TRBJ2-1; abundance: -; v_gene: TRBV9; len: 17; d_gene: TRBD2
CDR3aa: CASSPLSPGLGAEAFF; CDR3nt: TGTGCCAGCAGCCCCCTCAGCCCCGGACTAGGAGCTGAAGCTTTCTTT; j_gene: TRBJ1-1; abundance: -; v_gene: TRBV5-4; len: 16; d_gene: -
CDR3aa: CASSMLIAGGGEETQYF; CDR3nt: TGTGCCAGTAGTATGTTAATAGCGGGAGGAGGAGAGGAGACCCAGTACTTC; j_gene: TRBJ2-5; abundance: -; v_gene: TRBV19; len: 17; d_gene: TRBD2
CDR3aa: CASSYIAGGGETQYF; CDR3nt: TGTGCCAGCAGTTACATAGCGGGAGGAGGCGAGACCCAGTACTTC; j_gene: TRBJ2-5; abundance: -; v_gene: TRBV6-5; len: 15; d_gene: TRBD2
CDR3aa: CASSSQRTGGGYGYTF; CDR3nt: TGTGCCAGTAGTTCTCAGCGGACAGGGGGTGGCTATGGCTACACCTTC; j_gene: TRBJ1-2; abundance: -; v_gene: TRBV19; len: 16; d_gene: TRBD1
CDR3aa: CAWSRDGRNQPQHF; CDR3nt: TGTGCCTGGAGCCGGGACGGACGCAATCAGCCCCAGCATTTT; j_gene: TRBJ1-5; abundance: -; v_gene: TRBV30; len: 14; d_gene: -
CDR3aa: CASSAGTSGLGEQYF; CDR3nt: TGTGCCAGCTCGGCGGGGACTAGCGGTTTAGGGGAGCAGTACTTC; j_gene: TRBJ2-7; abundance: -; v_gene: TRBV27; len: 15; d_gene: TRBD2
CDR3aa: CSGETGGNTEAFF; CDR3nt: TGCAGCGGGGAGACAGGGGGCAACACTGAAGCTTTCTTT; j_gene: TRBJ1-1; abundance: -; v_gene: TRBV29-1; len: 13; d_gene: TRBD1
CDR3aa: CASSFSGTLGEQFF; CDR3nt: TGTGCCAGCAGCTTTAGCGGGACCCTCGGTGAGCAGTTCTTC; j_gene: TRBJ2-1; abundance: many; v_gene: TRBV11-3; len: 14; d_gene: TRBD2
CDR3aa: CASSLGGPNTEAFF; CDR3nt: TGTGCCAGCAGCTTAGGGGGCCCGAACACTGAAGCTTTCTTT; j_gene: TRBJ1-1; abundance: -; v_gene: TRBV7-3; len: 14; d_gene: -
CDR3aa: CASSQGRWGEQYF; CDR3nt: TGCGCCAGCAGCCAAGGTCGGTGGGGCGAGCAGTACTTC; j_gene: TRBJ2-7; abundance: -; v_gene: TRBV4-3; len: 13; d_gene: -
CDR3aa: CASSPGEYGYTF; CDR3nt: TGTGCCAGCAGTCCAGGGGAGTATGGCTACACCTTC; j_gene: TRBJ1-2; abundance: few; v_gene: TRBV28; len: 12; d_gene: -
CDR3aa: CASSTPPGTGEPLGNQPQHF; CDR3nt: TGCGCCAGCAGTACACCCCCCGGGACAGGGGAGCCCCTAGGAAATCAGCCCCAGCATTTT; j_gene: TRBJ1-5; abundance: -; v_gene: TRBV10-2; len: 20; d_gene: TRBD1
CDR3aa: CASSLRQGSYEQYF; CDR3nt: TGTGCCAGCAGCCTCAGACAGGGATCCTACGAGCAGTACTTC; j_gene: TRBJ2-7; abundance: -; v_gene: TRBV7-2; len: 14; d_gene: TRBD1
CDR3aa: CASSVAGQGTQYF; CDR3nt: TGTGCCAGCAGCGTAGCTGGGCAGGGGACGCAGTACTTC; j_gene: TRBJ2-7; abundance: -; v_gene: TRBV9; len: 13; d_gene: -
CDR3aa: CASRKREGGYEQYF; CDR3nt: TGTGCCAGCAGGAAGCGGGAAGGAGGTTACGAGCAGTACTTC; j_gene: TRBJ2-7; abundance: -; v_gene: TRBV6-1; len: 14; d_gene: TRBD2
CDR3aa: CASSPPGETQYF; CDR3nt: TGTGCCAGCAGCCCCCCCGGGGAGACCCAGTACTTC; j_gene: TRBJ2-5; abundance: -; v_gene: TRBV7-6; len: 12; d_gene: -
CDR3aa: CASSRDRNEQFF; CDR3nt: TGTGCCAGCTCACGGGACAGAAATGAGCAGTTCTTC; j_gene: TRBJ2-1; abundance: -; v_gene: TRBV18; len: 12; d_gene: TRBD1
CDR3aa: CASSRGQLGTQYF; CDR3nt: TGTGCCAGCAGCCGGGGACAGTTGGGTACGCAGTATTTT; j_gene: TRBJ2-3; abundance: -; v_gene: TRBV14; len: 13; d_gene: TRBD1
CDR3aa: CASSLQGAFYGYTF; CDR3nt: TGTGCCAGCAGCCTCCAGGGGGCGTTCTATGGCTACACCTTC; j_gene: TRBJ1-2; abundance: -; v_gene: TRBV5-6; len: 14; d_gene: TRBD1
CDR3aa: CASSSSGTEAFF; CDR3nt: TGTGCCAGCAGCTCTAGCGGGACTGAAGCTTTCTTT; j_gene: TRBJ1-1; abundance: -; v_gene: TRBV7-2; len: 12; d_gene: -